Here is one T cell receptor (beta chain) with its context. This clonotype came up many times. Its target antigen remains unknown. No base qualities exist here, and no much larger clone lies one base off it. Trimming takes 1 base from V and 6 bases from J, and the germline ends sit 4 bases apart. Reading the germline V gene (reference sequence) gives CDR1 SEHNR and CDR2 FQNEAQ. From cysteine to phenylalanine, the CDR3 is 12 amino acids long. Just the 36-base CDR3 DNA is kept, in frame starting at base 1. The library was made by PCR. This sample was sequenced with an Illumina HiSeq 2500. Molecular barcoding was employed in the preparation of TCR libraries, with unique molecular identifiers being used to normalize TCRbeta repertoire quantification. The raw public reads went through TCRdb reprocessing: fastp at Q25, MiXCR clone calling, in-frame beta chains kept. Entries that share a CDR3 protein sequence are merged under the most common genes and DNA. The sample table records approximately 240,000 distinct CDR3 sequences; 9.7% of these occur just once. The ten largest clones represent approximately 5% of the sample.

The data stem from a study of T-cell reconstitution after alpha-beta-depleted transplantation in children (dated by TCRdb to the mid-2010s). Study-wide context: T-cell immune reconstitution after TCRalphabeta/CD19-depleted allogeneic hematopoietic cell transplantation in children was quantitatively tracked in the study by means of TCR repertoire profiling.

The TCR was taken from a human donor who donated a stem cell graft to a child with SCID. The source material was PBMCs from the stem cell graft donor, sampled from the stem cell graft. Recombination linked TRBV7-9 to TRBJ1-5, with the identity of the D gene unclear. The CDR3 protein is CASSLGIQPQHF. The DNA sequence is TGTGCCAGCAGCTTAGGTATTCAGCCCCAGCATTTT.